The clone carrying this TCR beta chain was seen only a few times. The V segment lost 4 bases and the J segment 2 bases; nucleotides outside the gene matches: 2. Germline-derived CDR1 and CDR2 are LNHDA and SQIVND (reference sequence). The CDR3 runs to 16 residues. In the source study's methods: By means of reference gene primer amplification, nucleated cell counts were estimated. The table came from immunoSEQ multiplex PCR; TCRdb's copy has only in-frame clones and leaves some out. That table supplies the V and J calls and clone size; D and trimming were determined from the DNA. Of nearly 25,000 clones in the sample, 72% were seen once. This sample was taken from a study of blood T cell repertoires in COVID-19. Across the whole study: Material from acute and convalescent COVID-19 was sourced from the United States, Italy and Spain. Sample material is recorded as cDNA or gDNA derived from T cells, B-cell-depleted T cells, or PBMCs.

The clonotype originates from a woman of 80 years or more with acute or convalescent COVID-19. This chain connects TRBV19 to TRBJ2-3; 14 nucleotides align to TRBD2. The material sequenced was peripheral blood. The CDR3 DNA reads TGTGCCAGTAGTACGGGACTAGCGGGAGACACAGATACGCAGTATTTT. It encodes CASSTGLAGDTDTQYF.